Listed here are 3 T cell receptor beta chains from one sample, sequenced in a study of shared clonotypes between healthy human individuals. Assay used: immunoSEQ multiplex PCR; TCRdb lists only in-frame clones, some missing. Of roughly 2.6 million clones detected, more than 80% appear once; the ten largest clones hold roughly 0.13%. The sequenced material came from naive CD4+ T cells sorted from blood. Subset given: CD45RA+ positively selected. The receptors come from a man between 18 and 35 years old in good health.

The chain combines TRBV4-2 with TRBJ2-5; D not certain. Trimming pared 2 bases from V and 4 bases from J, leaving 14 bases between. Germline values: CDR1 LGHNA, CDR2 YNFKEQ. The CDR3 totals 15 residues. CDR3 sequence (DNA): TGTGCCAGCAGCCAAAGGCACGGCCCGGTAGAGACCCAGTACTTC. Amino acids: CASSQRHGPVETQYF.

This clone was observed once. The CDR3 DNA reads TGTGCCAGCAGCGGGACAGGGCGCGGGGAGCTGTTTTTT. It yields the protein CASSGTGRGELFF. The chain employs TRBV28 and TRBJ2-2, with 9 bases matching TRBD1. V gave up 6 bases and J gave up 7 bases; unmatched junction bases: 3. The germline gives CDR1 MDHEN, CDR2 SYDVKM. CDR3 length: 13 residues.

V is TRBV6-6 and J is TRBJ1-5; 9 nucleotides agree with TRBD1. The V gene's germline CDR1 is MNHNY and CDR2 SVGAGI (reference sequence). CDR3 length: 16 residues. V lost 5 bases and J lost 3; bases outside the gene matches: 8. The CDR3 loop reads CASSQTGTGTNQPQHF. For the CDR3, the DNA is TGTGCCAGCAGTCAGACCGGGACAGGGACCAATCAGCCCCAGCATTTT.